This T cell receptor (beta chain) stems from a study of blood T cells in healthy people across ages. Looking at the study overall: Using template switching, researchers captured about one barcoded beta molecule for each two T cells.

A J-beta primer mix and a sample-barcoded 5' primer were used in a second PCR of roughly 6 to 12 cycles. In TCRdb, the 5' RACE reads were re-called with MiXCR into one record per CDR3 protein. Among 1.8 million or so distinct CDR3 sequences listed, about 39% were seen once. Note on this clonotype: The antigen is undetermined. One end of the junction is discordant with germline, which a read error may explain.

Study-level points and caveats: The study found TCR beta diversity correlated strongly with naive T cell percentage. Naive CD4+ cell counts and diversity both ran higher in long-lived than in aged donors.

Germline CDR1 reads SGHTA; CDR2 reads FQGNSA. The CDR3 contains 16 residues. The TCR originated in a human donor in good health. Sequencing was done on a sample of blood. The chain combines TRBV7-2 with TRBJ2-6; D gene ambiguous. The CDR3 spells CASSFNSGSGSNVLTF. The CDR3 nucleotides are TGTGCCAGCAGCTTTAATTCCGGCTCTGGGTCCAACGTCCTGACTTTC.